This TCR beta chain was obtained from a study of lymphopenia after photon versus proton radiotherapy. TCRdb keeps only in-frame clones here, not all; method: immunoSEQ multiplex PCR. The repertoire consists of about 26,000 clones, with 75% to 90% occurring once and the leading ten covering 4% to 6.5%. Points from the study as a whole: Post-nadir TCR diversity decline inversely tracked overall survival among those who died. After lymphocyte nadir, photon-treated repertoires showed oligoclonal expansion, especially CD8+ Temra.

V lost 3 bases and J 2 bases, leaving 7 bases between the germline ends. Germline CDR1 SGHNT, CDR2 YYREEE (reference sequence). The CDR3 is made up of 13 amino acids. As regards this clone: Its target is not known.

The gene calls are TRBV5-4 and TRBJ2-3; the D is unclear. The material was peripheral blood, obtained from a patient treated with photon-based radiotherapy. This sequence originates from a man under 40 with gastric cancer. The CDR3 region is CASSSAYTDTQYF. The CDR3 DNA is TGTGCCAGCAGCTCTGCCTACACAGATACGCAGTATTTT.